The 30 T cell receptor beta chains below were found in one sample sequenced in a study of blood T cells in healthy people across ages. Alongside a J-beta primer mix, a sample-barcoded 5' primer served in a second PCR lasting roughly 7 to 11 cycles. MiXCR, run by TCRdb on the 5' RACE reads, gives a single entry per CDR3 protein. The table has 780,000 or so distinct CDR3 sequences, approximately 53% seen once; the top ten hold approximately 40%. Sequenced material: blood. Every receptor here comes from a man older than 75 in good health.

The chain employs TRBV9 and TRBJ2-7, with D perhaps matching TRBD2 (5 bases). The germline gives CDR1 SGDLS, CDR2 YYNGEE. The CDR3 contains 16 residues. The germline V and J ends were trimmed by 0 bases and 2 bases, with 15 bases remaining between them. The CDR3: CASSVEYWRIPYEQYF. In DNA, the CDR3 is TGTGCCAGCAGCGTAGAATACTGGAGGATCCCCTACGAGCAGTACTTC.

J is TRBJ1-5 and V is TRBV20-1, with TRBD1 matching 10 bases. This CDR3 is built from 15 residues. V shed 2 bases, J shed 7 bases, and the junction held 8 bases outside the gene matches. The germline V gene encodes CDR1 DFQATT and CDR2 SNEGSKA (reference sequence). This chain's CDR3 is CSARRTTGGEQPQHF. CDR3 in DNA: TGCAGTGCTAGACGTACGACAGGGGGCGAACAGCCCCAGCATTTT.

Of note for this clonotype: The junction does not match germline at one end; this may be a read error. The V call is TRBV29-1, the J call TRBJ2-7, with TRBD2 matching over 9 bases. The CDR3 extends over 14 amino acids. Germline V gene data show CDR1 as SQVTM and CDR2 as ANQGSEA. The CDR3 region is CNVEPLAGSYEQYF. The CDR3 DNA follows: TGCAACGTTGAACCCCTAGCGGGATCTTACGAGCAGTACTTC.

In its sample, this clonotype was seen once. The rearrangement links TRBV12-3 or TRBV12-4 to TRBJ1-2; D gene uncertain. Trimming stripped 7 bases from V and 5 bases from J, with 14 bases between. The CDR3 consists of 13 residues. CDR3 DNA sequence: TGTGCCAGCACCACGGGTCTTCCTTATGGCTACACCTTC. Translation: CASTTGLPYGYTF.

The count of this clonotype is one. The rearrangement joins TRBV20-1 to TRBJ2-7; perhaps D is TRBD1 or TRBD2 (5 bases each). CDR3 size: 14 residues. V gave up 3 bases and J gave up 3 bases, with 15 bases separating them. CDR1 and CDR2 from the germline V gene are DFQATT and SNEGSKA (reference sequence). CDR3 sequence: CSARETVGGYEQYF. CDR3 nucleotide sequence: TGCAGTGCTAGGGAGACAGTTGGGGGCTACGAGCAGTACTTC.

There are many counts of this clonotype. The rearrangement links TRBV15 to TRBJ2-4; 7 nucleotides agree with TRBD1. V lost 6 bases, J lost 6 bases, and 2 bases stayed unmatched. The CDR3 extends over 12 amino acids. Per the germline V gene, CDR1 is LNHNV and CDR2 is YYDKDF (reference sequence). This CDR3 reads CATSPGGNIQYF. The DNA of the CDR3 is TGTGCCACCAGTCCAGGGGGAAACATTCAGTACTTC.

The chain combines TRBV13 with TRBJ2-7; D is unresolved. The end of the DNA fits TRBJ2-5 better, so the J call may be wrong. CDR1 is PRHDT, CDR2 FYEKMQ, per germline (reference sequence). The CDR3 loop spans 15 amino acids. DNA for the CDR3: TGTGCCAGCAGCTTAGCAGCCGGCGACCGAGAGACCCAGTACTTC. This translates into CASSLAAGDRETQYF.

This clonotype has only a few counts. Germline is not matched at one junction end, which may reflect a read error. This sequence joins TRBV15 and TRBJ1-4, with 8 bases matching TRBD1. Germline values: CDR1 LNHNV, CDR2 YYDKDF (reference sequence). The CDR3 sequence is 16 residues long. The CDR3 spells CATSGDKAGGQEKLFF. In DNA, the CDR3 is TGTGCCACCAGCGGAGATAAGGCAGGGGGCCAAGAAAAACTGTTTTTT.

The V call is TRBV12-3 or TRBV12-4, the J call TRBJ1-2, with D maybe TRBD1 (5 bases). The CDR3 covers 13 residues. V was shortened by 5 bases and J by 8 bases, with 15 bases between the two germline ends. CDR3 nucleotide sequence: TGTGCCAGCAGTCATAACGAGGGGCTAGGCTACACCTTC. This translates into CASSHNEGLGYTF.

This clonotype has a handful of counts. The genes are TRBV10-3 and TRBJ1-4, with D maybe TRBD1 (5 bases). CDR1 and CDR2 (germline): ENHRY, SYGVKD. Deletions cut 6 bases from V and 3 bases from J, with 8 bases between. The CDR3 sequence is 13 residues long. The CDR3 reads CAIRGTANEKLFF. CDR3 nucleotides: TGTGCCATCAGGGGGACGGCTAATGAAAAACTGTTTTTT.

The V gene is TRBV12-3 or TRBV12-4, the J gene TRBJ1-1, with D perhaps matching TRBD1 (5 bases). This CDR3 comprises 16 residues. Trimming cost V 3 bases and J 5 bases, with 19 bases left between them. The DNA of the CDR3 is TGTGCCAGCAGTTTGCCGGGGGATTGGATTAGGACTGAAGCTTTCTTT. Encoded protein: CASSLPGDWIRTEAFF.

A few counts support this clonotype. J is TRBJ2-7 and V is TRBV29-1; D is uncertain. Deletions cut 6 bases from V and 3 bases from J, with 12 bases between. The CDR3 has 12 residues. CDR1 is SQVTM and CDR2 is ANQGSEA in the germline V gene. The CDR3 nucleotides are TGCAGCGTCAGGCCAAGGGACTACGAGCAGTACTTC. Its translation: CSVRPRDYEQYF.

The chain is built from TRBV29-1 and TRBJ1-2, with D possibly matching TRBD1 (5 bases). Looked up from germline, CDR1 is SQVTM and CDR2 is ANQGSEA. This CDR3 is 11 amino acids long. V lost 7 bases, J lost 6 bases, and 12 bases lay in between. CDR3 sequence: CSASGTDGYTF. CDR3 in DNA: TGCAGCGCCTCGGGGACGGATGGCTACACCTTC.

J is TRBJ1-2 and V is TRBV5-4, with D maybe TRBD1 (5 bases). Between the trimmed V and J ends, which lost 4 bases and 2 bases, there was a span of 18 bases. The CDR3 has 16 residues. The germline gives CDR1 SGHNT, CDR2 YYREEE (reference sequence). The CDR3, as DNA: TGTGCCAGCAGCCTGGGGGGTATTCCAGACAACTATGGCTACACCTTC. This sequence encodes CASSLGGIPDNYGYTF.

The chain joins TRBV29-1 to TRBJ2-3; 8 bases map to TRBD1. V lost 7 bases to trimming and J lost 1 base; unmatched junction nucleotides: 1. In germline, CDR1 is SQVTM, CDR2 ANQGSEA. This CDR3 spans 12 amino acids. The CDR3 protein is CSADRGTDTQYF. CDR3 DNA: TGCAGCGCGGACAGGGGCACAGATACGCAGTATTTT.

This clonotype was counted between two and nine times. V is TRBV12-3 or TRBV12-4 and J is TRBJ1-2, with D unclear. V was shortened by 3 bases and J by 5 bases, with 16 bases between the two germline ends. The CDR3 runs 15 residues. The DNA of the CDR3 is TGTGCCAGCAGTTTCCTTCCGGGGTCCGGGTATGGCTACACCTTC. This encodes CASSFLPGSGYGYTF.

The chain recombines TRBV12-3 or TRBV12-4 with TRBJ2-1; D gene ambiguous. V gave up 7 bases and J gave up 6 bases, with 16 bases separating them. The CDR3 consists of 14 residues. The CDR3 DNA sequence: TGTGCCAGCAAGGGTGAGAGGTGGAGCAATGAGCAGTTCTTC. Translated, it gives CASKGERWSNEQFF.

This clonotype was observed a single time. The chain carries TRBV20-1 and TRBJ2-1, with TRBD2 matching over 11 bases. The V gene's germline CDR1 is DFQATT and CDR2 SNEGSKA (reference sequence). After removal of 5 bases from V and 8 bases from J, the junction contained 23 bases not matched to a gene. This CDR3 comprises 19 residues. CDR3 residues: CSAPATIIRLAGPLDEQFF. CDR3 nucleotide sequence: TGCAGTGCTCCCGCAACTATTATAAGACTAGCGGGACCCCTAGATGAGCAGTTCTTC.

The V gene is TRBV20-1, the J gene TRBJ2-1; D call uncertain. The germline V gene has CDR1 DFQATT and CDR2 SNEGSKA (reference sequence). The CDR3 sequence is 12 residues long. V was cut by 1 base and J by 5 bases, with 6 bases left in between. The CDR3 bases are TGCAGTGCTAGAGTTAGTGACAATGAGCAGTTCTTC. It specifies CSARVSDNEQFF.

Regarding this clonotype: A junction end diverges from the germline sequence, so it may reflect a read error. The chain is built from TRBV12-3 or TRBV12-4 and TRBJ2-3; TRBD2 matches at 14 bases. The CDR3 is 18 residues long. The CDR3 protein is CASRSTSGRARRTDMQYF. In DNA, the CDR3 is TGTGCCAGCAGATCGACTAGCGGGAGGGCCCGGCGCACAGATATGCAGTATTTT.

This clonotype was found a few times. CDR3 sequence: CASSPRAGPGETQYF. For the CDR3, the DNA is TGTGCCAGCAGCCCTCGCGCGGGTCCCGGGGAGACCCAGTACTTC. The rearrangement joins TRBV27 to TRBJ2-5, with a possible D match to TRBD2 (5 bases). Per the germline V gene, CDR1 is MNHEY and CDR2 is SMNVEV (reference sequence). V lost 6 bases, J lost 5 bases, and 19 bases lay in between. This CDR3 has 15 residues.

The chain joins TRBV6-6 to TRBJ2-7; D not resolved. Germline V CDR1 and CDR2: MNHNY, SVGAGI (reference sequence). Trimming stripped 0 bases from V and 7 bases from J, with 10 bases between. The CDR3 is 13 amino acids. The CDR3 coding sequence is TGTGCCAGCAGTTACTCGTTGGGGTATGAGCAGTACTTC. Translating gives CASSYSLGYEQYF.

The chain is built from TRBV9 and TRBJ2-1; TRBD2 might be the D (6 bases). Germline loops: CDR1 SGDLS, CDR2 YYNGEE. The CDR3 runs to 16 residues. V was cut by 0 bases and J by 5 bases, with 15 bases left in between. CDR3 sequence: CASSVATGVTHNEQFF. The CDR3 DNA reads TGTGCCAGCAGCGTAGCGACGGGAGTGACCCACAATGAGCAGTTCTTC.

The J gene is TRBJ2-7, the V gene TRBV27, with D possibly being TRBD2 (6 bases). This CDR3 has 16 amino acids. Germline CDR1 MNHEY, CDR2 SMNVEV (reference sequence). Between the trimmed V and J ends, which lost 6 bases and 3 bases, there was a span of 21 bases. The CDR3 spells CASRPRMDYPFYEQYF. CDR3 nucleotide sequence: TGTGCCAGCAGACCGCGGATGGACTACCCCTTCTACGAGCAGTACTTC.

The rearrangement uses TRBV6-1 and TRBJ2-2; the D gene could be TRBD1 or TRBD2 (5 bases each). Germline CDR1 MNHNS, CDR2 SASEGT. The CDR3 length is 13 residues. Trimming removed 11 bases from V and 4 bases from J, with 14 bases in between. In DNA, the CDR3 is TGTGCCGCTCAGGGACGGGTCACCGGGGAGCTGTTTTTT. Protein: CAAQGRVTGELFF.

The chain uses TRBV6-1 and TRBJ2-1; D possibly uses TRBD1 or TRBD2 (6 bases each). Germline V gene sequence: CDR1 MNHNS, CDR2 SASEGT. V was shortened by 2 bases and J by 0 bases, with 14 bases between the two germline ends. This CDR3 spans 17 amino acids. CDR3 DNA: TGTGCCAGCAGTGAACTACTTAGGGGGGCCTCCTACAATGAGCAGTTCTTC. It codes for CASSELLRGASYNEQFF.

Only a few counts were recorded for this clonotype. The chain is built from TRBV9 and TRBJ2-3, with 8 bases that match TRBD2. The CDR3 length is 16 residues. The ends lost 0 bases at V and 2 bases at J; junction bases unmatched: 5. Germline V lookup: CDR1 SGDLS, CDR2 YYNGEE. As DNA, the CDR3 is TGTGCCAGCAGCGTAGGCGGGGGGCACGACACAGATACGCAGTATTTT. It yields the protein CASSVGGGHDTDTQYF.

With regard to this clonotype: This may be a read error, as it is one base from a much larger clone. The J gene is TRBJ2-3, the V gene TRBV20-1; 7 bases are a match to TRBD2. Germline loops: CDR1 DFQATT, CDR2 SNEGSKA (reference sequence). The CDR3 runs 14 residues. V shed 3 bases, J shed 14 bases, and the junction held 17 bases outside the gene matches. In DNA form, the CDR3 reads TGCAGTGCTAGGCCCAGCGGGGCTGAGGGATACGCGTATTTT. This translates into CSARPSGAEGYAYF.

The genes are TRBV11-3 and TRBJ2-7; D is unclear. Germline assignment: CDR1 SGHNT and CDR2 YENEEA. The CDR3 sequence is 13 residues long. Trimming stripped 5 bases from V and 5 bases from J, with 13 bases between. CDR3 nucleotides: TGTGCCAGCAGCGTAAGGCCCGCCAACGAGCAGTACTTC. Its translation is CASSVRPANEQYF.

The chain combines TRBV11-1 with TRBJ2-5, with D maybe TRBD2 (5 bases). Germline V gene lookup returns CDR1 SGHAT and CDR2 FQDESV (reference sequence). The CDR3 spans 14 residues. Trimming removed 7 bases at V and 4 bases at J, with 16 bases between. The CDR3 is CASILAEDSETQYF. The CDR3 region has the DNA TGTGCCAGCATTCTAGCCGAGGATTCAGAGACCCAGTACTTC.